This is a list of T cell receptor beta chains from one sample in a study of cytomegalovirus exposure and HLA in healthy donors. The repertoire was sequenced with immunoSEQ multiplex PCR; TCRdb's copy has only in-frame clones and lacks some. The data contain 100,000 to 150,000 clones, roughly 80% of them singletons. The sequenced material came from PBMCs. The source of these receptors is a woman between 40 and 55 years old in good health and CMV-seropositive. CDR3s include the opening cysteine and the closing phenylalanine or tryptophan. Part of the rows lack a size; the others show once, few, many or a class for expanded clones.

CASSVGGTNTDTQYF,15,TRBJ2-3,.,TRBV9
CASGQYRTYRGVGQPQHF,18,TRBJ1-5,.,TRBV19
CAWTSGVVPSNTGELFF,17,TRBJ2-2,.,TRBV30
CASSATGALNTGELFF,16,TRBJ2-2,.,TRBV7-9
CASSPFQDSRLQYF,14,TRBJ2-7,once,TRBV7-8
CASSLLRLAGGPGDEQFF,18,TRBJ2-1,.,TRBV7-9
CASSSNSGISNQPQHF,16,TRBJ1-5,once,TRBV11-2
CAIEAGASYEQYF,13,TRBJ2-7,.,TRBV10-3
CASSGAGQSNTEAFF,15,TRBJ1-1,.,TRBV18
CSVGGVCGYTF,11,TRBJ1-2,.,TRBV29-1
CASSLDQGGTGAFF,14,TRBJ1-1,few,TRBV11-2